Below are 23 T cell receptor beta chains sequenced from a single sample in a study of blood T cell repertoires in COVID-19. The method was immunoSEQ multiplex PCR; TCRdb's version includes in-frame clones alone and lacks a portion of them. The sample records 150,000 or so clones, around 85% being singletons. Sequencing was carried out using peripheral blood. These receptors were collected from a human donor in a cohort sampled during active COVID-19.

The genes are TRBV29-1 and TRBJ2-1; D may be TRBD1 (6 bases). CDR3 length equals 12 residues. CDR1 is SQVTM and CDR2 is ANQGSEA in the germline V gene. With 4 bases removed from V and 7 bases from J, the gap between germline ends came to 11 bases. The CDR3 nucleotides are TGCAGCGTTGTTGGACAGCAAAATGAGCAGTTCTTC. Its protein product is CSVVGQQNEQFF.

This clone was counted once. This chain links TRBV4-3 with TRBJ2-3; D possibly corresponds to TRBD1 (5 bases). From germline, CDR1 is LGHNA and CDR2 YSLEER. V shed 5 bases and J shed 0 bases, with 9 bases lying between them. This CDR3 contains 14 residues. In DNA, the CDR3 is TGCGCCAGCAGCTTAGACAGAAGCACAGATACGCAGTATTTT. Residues: CASSLDRSTDTQYF.

This chain joins TRBV5-1 and TRBJ2-3; 8 positions match TRBD1. This CDR3 contains 13 residues. Unmatched junction bases numbered 1, after V lost 2 bases and J lost 5 bases. Germline-derived CDR1 and CDR2 are SGHRS and YFSETQ. CDR3: CASSLQGGDTQYF. The CDR3, as DNA: TGCGCCAGCAGCTTACAGGGGGGAGATACGCAGTATTTT.

V is TRBV18 and J is TRBJ2-6; D unclear. CDR3 length: 17 amino acids. Germline V lookup: CDR1 KGHSH, CDR2 LQKENI. Between the trimmed V and J ends, which lost 1 base and 4 bases, there was a span of 14 bases. The CDR3 nucleotides are TGTGCCAGCTCACCACAATCAGGCTCGAGCGGGGCCAACGTCCTGACTTTC. This encodes CASSPQSGSSGANVLTF.

The chain employs TRBV19 and TRBJ2-7; D is uncertain. With 5 bases removed from V and 4 bases from J, the gap between germline ends came to 12 bases. From germline, CDR1 is LNHDA and CDR2 SQIVND (reference sequence). The CDR3 runs 13 residues. CDR3 protein: CASSSAEAYEQYF. In DNA, the CDR3 is TGTGCCAGTAGTTCGGCAGAGGCATACGAGCAGTACTTC.

This clone was seen a single time. The rearrangement uses TRBV19 and TRBJ2-7; tentatively, D is TRBD1 (6 bases). The V gene's germline CDR1 is LNHDA and CDR2 SQIVND (reference sequence). The CDR3 runs to 14 residues. The ends were cut back, 6 bases at V and 2 bases at J, with 14 bases in the middle. The CDR3 nucleotides read TGTGCCAGTAGAACAAGGCAGGGGCCCTACGAGCAGTACTTC. This encodes CASRTRQGPYEQYF.

V usage is TRBV7-2 and J usage is TRBJ2-7; TRBD1 matches at 8 bases. Unmatched junction bases numbered 4, after V lost 1 base and J lost 5 bases. The CDR3 spans 14 residues. Germline V gene data show CDR1 as SGHTA and CDR2 as FQGNSA. The CDR3 DNA follows: TGTGCCAGCAGCTTAGACAGGGGGTTCAACGAGCAGTACTTC. This gives the protein CASSLDRGFNEQYF.

This clone was detected only once. V and J are TRBV6-5 and TRBJ1-6, with no clear D. The ends were cut back, 7 bases at V and 4 bases at J, with 11 bases in the middle. Germline V gives CDR1 MNHEY, CDR2 SVGAGI. CDR3 length: 14 residues. The CDR3 DNA follows: TGTGCCAGCACGCGGGGAGGGTATAATTCACCCCTCCACTTT. This gives the protein CASTRGGYNSPLHF.

This chain uses TRBV10-3 with TRBJ2-1; 8 bases align to TRBD2. The junction had 14 bases not matched to a gene; V was cut back by 2 bases and J by 8 bases. The CDR3 spans 17 residues. Germline CDR1 ENHRY, CDR2 SYGVKD. The chain's CDR3 is CAISEAPAGAPVDEQFF. The CDR3 DNA reads as TGTGCCATCAGTGAGGCCCCAGCGGGAGCACCCGTCGATGAGCAGTTCTTC.

There are a few counts of this clone. V is TRBV27 and J is TRBJ2-3, with D unclear. CDR1 and CDR2 (germline): MNHEY, SMNVEV (reference sequence). V was cut by 1 base and J by 0 bases, with 5 bases left in between. CDR3 size: 14 residues. In DNA form, the CDR3 reads TGTGCCAGCAGTTTATGGGCTAGCACAGATACGCAGTATTTT. Residues: CASSLWASTDTQYF.

The chain couples TRBV4-3 to TRBJ2-3; TRBD1 matches at 7 bases. The germline V gene has CDR1 LGHNA and CDR2 YSLEER. The CDR3 totals 16 residues. V was clipped by 2 bases and J by 6 bases; unmatched bases: 11. This chain's CDR3 is CASSQSGRGRVDTQYF. CDR3 sequence (DNA): TGCGCCAGCAGCCAAAGTGGAAGGGGGCGGGTGGATACGCAGTATTTT.

The rearrangement joins TRBV2 to TRBJ2-7, with 7 positions matching TRBD1. The CDR3 totals 13 residues. Germline values: CDR1 SNHLY, CDR2 FYNNEI. J lost 1 base, V lost 6 bases, and 3 bases had no gene match. CDR3 sequence: CASREGASYEQYF. CDR3 bases: TGTGCCAGCAGAGAGGGGGCTTCCTACGAGCAGTACTTC.

This sequence joins TRBV5-1 and TRBJ2-5; TRBD2 might be the D (6 bases). Trimming cost V 1 base and J 5 bases, with 12 bases left between them. The CDR3 runs to 14 residues. CDR1 is SGHRS and CDR2 is YFSETQ in the germline V gene. CDR3 region: CASSLSGVPETQYF. Here the CDR3 DNA reads TGCGCCAGCAGCTTGTCGGGGGTACCTGAGACCCAGTACTTC. Using reference TRBV5-1 and TRBJ2-5 for the parts outside the CDR3, the full variable domain is KAGVTQTPRYLIKTRGQQVTLSCSPISGHRSVSWYQQTPGQGLQFLFEYFSETQRNKGNFPGRFSGRQFSNSRSEMNVSTLELGDSALYLCASSLSGVPETQYFGPGTRLLVL.

The chain links TRBV5-5 to TRBJ2-6; 10 bases agree with TRBD1. Germline-derived CDR1 and CDR2 are SGHKS and YYEKEE (reference sequence). V dropped 5 bases and J dropped 0; count of bases not matched to a gene: 14. This CDR3 comprises 20 residues. CDR3 in amino acids: CASRGRQGASTYSGANVLTF. CDR3 sequence (DNA): TGTGCCAGCAGGGGGAGACAGGGGGCCTCAACTTACTCTGGGGCCAACGTCCTGACTTTC. The full variable domain, completed using reference TRBV5-5 and TRBJ2-6, is DAGVTQSPTHLIKTRGQQVTLRCSPISGHKSVSWYQQVLGQGPQFIFQYYEKEERGRGNFPDRFSARQFPNYSSELNVNALLLGDSALYLCASRGRQGASTYSGANVLTFGAGSRLTVL.

The chain couples TRBV14 to TRBJ2-7; D is unclear. In germline, CDR1 is SGHDN, CDR2 FVKESK. This CDR3 comprises 13 residues. The V end lost 4 bases, the J end lost 5 bases, and 12 bases lay between the germline ends. In DNA, the CDR3 is TGTGCCAGCAGCCGTTCTCGGTACCACGAGCAGTACTTC. Amino acids: CASSRSRYHEQYF.

The chain uses TRBV7-2 and TRBJ1-4, with D perhaps TRBD1 (6 bases). This CDR3 contains 16 residues. V was cut by 2 bases and J by 0 bases, with 10 bases left in between. Germline CDR1 reads SGHTA; CDR2 reads FQGNSA. The CDR3 DNA sequence: TGTGCCAGCAGCTTAAATAAGGGGGCAACTAATGAAAAACTGTTTTTT. It translates to CASSLNKGATNEKLFF. Drawing the rest from reference TRBV7-2 and TRBJ1-4, the complete variable domain is GAGVSQSPSNKVTEKGKDVELRCDPISGHTALYWYRQSLGQGLEFLIYFQGNSAPDKSGLPSDRFSAERTGGSVSTLTIQRTQQEDSAVYLCASSLNKGATNEKLFFGSGTQLSVL.

This chain joins TRBV7-2 and TRBJ2-6; the D is unclear. This CDR3 spans 15 amino acids. CDR1 and CDR2 (germline): SGHTA, FQGNSA. The ends were cut back, 1 base at V and 0 bases at J, with 4 bases in the middle. CDR3 in amino acids: CASSLVRSGANVLTF. The CDR3 nucleotides are TGTGCCAGCAGCTTAGTCCGCTCTGGGGCCAACGTCCTGACTTTC.

The V gene is TRBV29-1, the J gene TRBJ2-1, with D perhaps TRBD2 (7 bases). Germline CDR1 reads SQVTM; CDR2 reads ANQGSEA. There are 14 residues in the CDR3. CDR3 DNA sequence: TGCACAACGGGGGGCGGGCCCTCCTACAATGAGCAGTTCTTC. Its protein is CTTGGGPSYNEQFF.

Only a few counts were recorded for this clone. CDR3 protein: CASSPRQGGLGEQYF. Here the CDR3 DNA reads TGTGCCAGCAGCCCCCGACAGGGTGGCCTTGGCGAGCAGTACTTC. V usage is TRBV7-2 and J usage is TRBJ2-7, with 7 bases fitting TRBD1. CDR1 and CDR2 from the germline V gene are SGHTA and FQGNSA. The CDR3 is 15 residues long. Trimming took 5 bases from V and 6 from J; bases not matched to a gene: 13.

As to this clone: Other DNA sequences of this sample code for an identical CDR3. The chain recombines TRBV7-3 with TRBJ2-3, with 11 bases aligning to TRBD2. Trimming took 6 bases from V and 0 from J; bases not matched to a gene: 2. The CDR3 spans 15 residues. From germline, CDR1 is SGHTA and CDR2 FQGTGA. As DNA, the CDR3 is TGTGCCAGCAGTTTAGCGGGGGGGAGCACAGATACGCAGTATTTT. Protein sequence: CASSLAGGSTDTQYF. The full variable domain, rest sourced from reference TRBV7-3 and TRBJ2-3, is GAGVSQTPSNKVTEKGKYVELRCDPISGHTALYWYRQSLGQGPEFLIYFQGTGAADDSGLPNDRFFAVRPEGSVSTLKIQRTERGDSAVYLCASSLAGGSTDTQYFGPGTRLTVL.

V gene TRBV11-1 combines with J gene TRBJ1-1, with TRBD1 matching over 9 bases. Germline loops: CDR1 SGHAT, CDR2 FQDESV (reference sequence). The CDR3 totals 15 residues. V lost 5 bases and J lost 4; bases outside the gene matches: 8. CDR3 DNA sequence: TGTGCCAGCAGCCAAGGACAGGGGATAACCACTGAAGCTTTCTTT. Residues: CASSQGQGITTEAFF.

This chain connects TRBV5-4 to TRBJ1-1; 7 bases are shared with TRBD1. The CDR3 runs 14 residues. Germline CDR1 and CDR2: SGHNT and YYREEE (reference sequence). After removal of 4 bases from V and 1 base from J, the junction contained 4 bases not matched to a gene. The CDR3 coding sequence is TGTGCCAGCAGCCCAGGGACAGCGAACACTGAAGCTTTCTTT. Encoded protein: CASSPGTANTEAFF.

The chain joins TRBV5-1 to TRBJ2-1; 15 nucleotides match TRBD2. From germline, CDR1 is SGHRS and CDR2 YFSETQ. This CDR3 is built from 16 residues. V lost 1 base and J lost 8; bases outside the gene matches: 4. The CDR3 loop is CASSLIGLAGGHEQFF. In DNA, the CDR3 is TGCGCCAGCAGCTTGATCGGACTAGCGGGGGGGCATGAGCAGTTCTTC.